The T cell receptor (beta chain) under discussion was sequenced for a study of blood T cell repertoires in COVID-19. About the study: Sites in the United States, Italy and Spain provided acute and convalescent COVID-19 samples.

Those enrolled, adults aged 18 to 89 years, came from about two dozen US areas. Participants' own reports of clinical history determined their cohort assignment. The assay was immunoSEQ multiplex PCR, and TCRdb's table has in-frame clones only and misses some. The profile shows 310,000 or so clones, approximately 88% of them singletons. From germline, CDR1 is MNHEY and CDR2 SVGAGI. V shed 5 bases and J 5 bases; nucleotides not matched to a gene: 4. This CDR3 region has 13 residues. The chain links TRBV6-5 to TRBJ2-7; 9 bases align to TRBD2. The sequencing input was PBMCs or T cells enriched from blood (not recorded which). The TCR was taken from a woman under 30 who had recovered from COVID-19. CDR3 DNA sequence: TGTGCCAGCAGTAGCGGGAGGAGGGACGAGCAGTACTTC. This gives the protein CASSSGRRDEQYF.